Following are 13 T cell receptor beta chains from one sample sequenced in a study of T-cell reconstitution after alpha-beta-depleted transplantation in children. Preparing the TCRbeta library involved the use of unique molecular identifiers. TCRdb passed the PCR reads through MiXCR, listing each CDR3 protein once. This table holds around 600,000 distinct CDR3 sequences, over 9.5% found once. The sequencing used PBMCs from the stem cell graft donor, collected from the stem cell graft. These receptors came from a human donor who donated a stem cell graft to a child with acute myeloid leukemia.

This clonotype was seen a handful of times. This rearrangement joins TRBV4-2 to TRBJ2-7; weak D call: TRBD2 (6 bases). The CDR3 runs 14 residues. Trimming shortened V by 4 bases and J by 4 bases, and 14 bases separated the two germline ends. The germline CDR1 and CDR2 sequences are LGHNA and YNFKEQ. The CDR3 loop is CASSPNRDWYEQYF. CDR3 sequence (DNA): TGTGCCAGCAGCCCTAATCGGGACTGGTACGAGCAGTACTTC.

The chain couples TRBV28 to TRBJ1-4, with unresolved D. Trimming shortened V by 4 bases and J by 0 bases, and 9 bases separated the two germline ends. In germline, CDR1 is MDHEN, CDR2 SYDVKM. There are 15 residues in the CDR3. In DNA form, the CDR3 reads TGTGCCAGCAGTTCCCACATTGCAACTAATGAAAAACTGTTTTTT. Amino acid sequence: CASSSHIATNEKLFF.

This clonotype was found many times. The CDR3 here is CAWSHESGAAEQFF. CDR3 DNA sequence: TGTGCCTGGAGTCACGAATCGGGGGCCGCTGAGCAGTTCTTC. This chain links TRBV30 with TRBJ2-1, with D perhaps TRBD1 or TRBD2 (6 bases each). The CDR3 is 14 amino acids. V was trimmed by 2 bases and J by 9 bases, leaving 17 bases between them. The germline gives CDR1 GTSNPN, CDR2 SVGIG (reference sequence).

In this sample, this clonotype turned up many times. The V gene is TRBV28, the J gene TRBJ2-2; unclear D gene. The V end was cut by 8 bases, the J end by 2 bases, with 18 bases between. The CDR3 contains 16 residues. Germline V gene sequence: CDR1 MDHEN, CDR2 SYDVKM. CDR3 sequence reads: CASVADTSPNTGELFF. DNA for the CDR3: TGTGCCAGCGTAGCAGACACATCACCCAACACCGGGGAGCTGTTTTTT.

The CDR3 bases are TGTGCCAGCTCACCGTCGACAGGGGATCTGGCCGAGCAGTACTTC. Its translation: CASSPSTGDLAEQYF. The chain combines TRBV18 with TRBJ2-7; 8 bases are a match to TRBD1. V gave up 3 bases and J gave up 6 bases; unmatched junction bases: 10. CDR1 and CDR2 from the germline V gene are KGHSH and LQKENI. The CDR3 extends over 15 amino acids.

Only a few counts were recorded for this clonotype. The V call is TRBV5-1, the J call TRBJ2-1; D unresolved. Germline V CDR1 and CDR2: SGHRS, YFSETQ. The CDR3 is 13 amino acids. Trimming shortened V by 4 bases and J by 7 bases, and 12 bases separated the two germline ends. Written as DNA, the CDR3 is TGCGCCAGCAGCATCTCCCAAGGGAATGAGCAGTTCTTC. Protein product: CASSISQGNEQFF.

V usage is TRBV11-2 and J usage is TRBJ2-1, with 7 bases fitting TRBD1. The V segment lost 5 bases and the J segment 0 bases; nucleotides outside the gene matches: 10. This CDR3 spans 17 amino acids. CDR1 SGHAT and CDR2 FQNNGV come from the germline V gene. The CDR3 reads CASSQGVGVPSYNEQFF. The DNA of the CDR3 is TGTGCCAGCAGCCAGGGGGTCGGGGTACCCTCCTACAATGAGCAGTTCTTC.

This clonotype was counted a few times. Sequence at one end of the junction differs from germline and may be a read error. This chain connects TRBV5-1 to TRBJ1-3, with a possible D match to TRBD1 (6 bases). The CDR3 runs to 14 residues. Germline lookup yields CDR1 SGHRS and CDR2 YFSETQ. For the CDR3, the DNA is TGCGCCAGCAGCTCTCAGGGGATTGGAGACACCATATATTTT. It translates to CASSSQGIGDTIYF.

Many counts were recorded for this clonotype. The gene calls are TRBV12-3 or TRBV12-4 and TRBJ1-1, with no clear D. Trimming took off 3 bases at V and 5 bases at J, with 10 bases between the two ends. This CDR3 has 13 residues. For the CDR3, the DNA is TGTGCCAGCAGTTTTCCAACGCGGACTGAAGCTTTCTTT. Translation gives CASSFPTRTEAFF.

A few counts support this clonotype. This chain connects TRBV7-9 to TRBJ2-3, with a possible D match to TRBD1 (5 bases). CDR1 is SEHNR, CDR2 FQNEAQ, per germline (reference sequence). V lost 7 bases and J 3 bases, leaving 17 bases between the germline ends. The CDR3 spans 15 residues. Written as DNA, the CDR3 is TGTGCCAGCATCGCCAGGGTCGATATTACAGATACGCAGTATTTT. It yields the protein CASIARVDITDTQYF.

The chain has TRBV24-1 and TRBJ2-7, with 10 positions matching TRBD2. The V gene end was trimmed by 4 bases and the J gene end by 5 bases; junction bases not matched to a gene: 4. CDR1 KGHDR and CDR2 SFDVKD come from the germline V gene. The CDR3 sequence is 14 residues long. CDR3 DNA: TGTGCCACCAGTGAGTCTAGCGGGAGCCACGAGCAGTACTTC. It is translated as CATSESSGSHEQYF.

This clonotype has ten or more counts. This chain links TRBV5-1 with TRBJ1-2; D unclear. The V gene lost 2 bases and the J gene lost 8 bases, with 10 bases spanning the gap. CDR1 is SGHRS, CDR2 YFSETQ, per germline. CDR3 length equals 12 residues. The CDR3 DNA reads TGCGCCAGCAGCTTATTCGCTTCCGGCTACACCTTC. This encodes CASSLFASGYTF.

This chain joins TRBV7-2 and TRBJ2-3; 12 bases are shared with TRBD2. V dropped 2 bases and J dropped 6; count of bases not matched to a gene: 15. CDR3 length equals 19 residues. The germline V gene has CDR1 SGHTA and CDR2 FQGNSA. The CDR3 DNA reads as TGTGCCAGCAGCTTACTAGCGGGAGGGCCCGGACCCCTGACGGATACGCAGTATTTT. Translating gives CASSLLAGGPGPLTDTQYF. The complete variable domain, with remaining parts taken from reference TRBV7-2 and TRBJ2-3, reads GAGVSQSPSNKVTEKGKDVELRCDPISGHTALYWYRQSLGQGLEFLIYFQGNSAPDKSGLPSDRFSAERTGGSVSTLTIQRTQQEDSAVYLCASSLLAGGPGPLTDTQYFGPGTRLTVL.